This T cell receptor beta chain was retrieved from a study of T-cell reconstitution after alpha-beta-depleted transplantation in children. Points on this clonotype: Its specificity is not known.

Unique molecular identifiers tagged the TCRbeta library. TCRdb processed the PCR reads anew with MiXCR; each CDR3 protein has one entry. This sample has tens of thousands of distinct CDR3 sequences; around 53% occur once, and the top ten carry 35% to 40%. Findings and limits, study-wide: Reportedly, roughly two months post-transplant, alpha-beta T cells arose from several hundred expanded graft clones.

The CDR3 is made up of 15 amino acids. Germline loops: CDR1 SGHTA, CDR2 FQGNSA. With 4 bases removed from V and 7 bases from J, the gap between germline ends came to 19 bases. This sequence was found in a boy younger than two with SCID, due to receive a stem cell transplant. The chain carries TRBV7-2 and TRBJ2-5, with D perhaps matching TRBD2 (6 bases). Sequenced here: peripheral blood, sampled before TCRalphabeta/CD19-depleted stem cell transplant. CDR3 sequence: CASSSRGVQTGTQYF. The CDR3 DNA reads TGTGCCAGCAGCTCCCGCGGGGTCCAAACGGGGACCCAGTACTTC.